The entry that follows covers one T cell receptor (beta chain) sequence. The sample comes from a study of blood T cell repertoires in COVID-19. In the authors' methods: Estimation of nucleated cell counts relied on the amplification of reference gene primers. Using immunoSEQ multiplex PCR, the repertoire was profiled, and TCRdb retains in-frame clones only, with some absent. The DNA gave D and trimming, while V, J and clone size come from that table. The sample has over 130,000 clones; about 87% are singletons. The CDR3 is 16 residues long. The germline V gene has CDR1 GTSNPN and CDR2 SVGIG (reference sequence). Deletions cut 0 bases from V and 0 bases from J, with 9 bases between.

This clonotype was sampled from a human donor with COVID-19, enrolled during active disease. The donor label of this sample is uncertain. Sequences were obtained from peripheral blood. V and J are TRBV30 and TRBJ2-6; no clear D. CDR3 in DNA: TGTGCCTGGAGTGTACTAAAAATCTCTGGGGCCAACGTCCTGACTTTC. Amino acid sequence: CAWSVLKISGANVLTF.